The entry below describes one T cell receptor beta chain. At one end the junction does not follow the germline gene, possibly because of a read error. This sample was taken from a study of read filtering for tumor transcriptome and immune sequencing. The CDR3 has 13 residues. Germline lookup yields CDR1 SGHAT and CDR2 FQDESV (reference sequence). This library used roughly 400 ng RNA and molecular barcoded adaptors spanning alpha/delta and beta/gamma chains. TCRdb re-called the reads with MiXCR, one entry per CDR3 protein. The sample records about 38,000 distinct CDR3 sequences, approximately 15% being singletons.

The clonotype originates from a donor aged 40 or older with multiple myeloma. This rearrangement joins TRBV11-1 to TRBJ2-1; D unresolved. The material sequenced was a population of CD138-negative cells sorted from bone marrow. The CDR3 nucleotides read TGCGCCAGCAGCTTGGAGTGGGGAAATGAGCAGTTCTTC. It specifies CASSLEWGNEQFF.